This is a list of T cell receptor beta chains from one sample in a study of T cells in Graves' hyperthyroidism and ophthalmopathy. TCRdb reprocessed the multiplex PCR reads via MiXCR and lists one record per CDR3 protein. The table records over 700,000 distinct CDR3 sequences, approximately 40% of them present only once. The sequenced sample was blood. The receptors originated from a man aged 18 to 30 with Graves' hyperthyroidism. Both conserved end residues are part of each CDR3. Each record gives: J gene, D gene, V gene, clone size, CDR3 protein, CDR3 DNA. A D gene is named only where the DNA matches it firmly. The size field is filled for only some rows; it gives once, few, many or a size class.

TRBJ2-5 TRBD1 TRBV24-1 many CATSDWGRGQGNRETQYF TGTGCCACCAGTGACTGGGGTCGGGGACAGGGGAACCGAGAGACCCAGTACTTC
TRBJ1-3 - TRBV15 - CATSRGQRNTIYF TGTGCCACCAGCAGAGGACAGAGAAACACCATATATTTT
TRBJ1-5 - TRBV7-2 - CASSLAGGERQHF TGTGCCAGCAGCCTAGCAGGAGGAGAGCGCCAGCATTTT
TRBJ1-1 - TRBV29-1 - CSVYSGGVGTEAFF TGCAGCGTGTATTCCGGGGGTGTGGGGACTGAAGCTTTCTTT
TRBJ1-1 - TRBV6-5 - CASSPMQGSTEAFF TGTGCCAGCAGCCCTATGCAGGGTTCCACTGAAGCTTTCTTT
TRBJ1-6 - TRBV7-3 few CASSLGSINSPLHF TGTGCCAGCAGCTTAGGTTCAATAAATTCACCCCTCCACTTT
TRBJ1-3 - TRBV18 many CASSPGQGNTIYF TGTGCCAGCAGCCCAGGACAGGGAAACACCATATATTTT
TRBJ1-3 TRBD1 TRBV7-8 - CASSFLGTGGSGNTIYF TGTGCCAGCAGCTTCCTGGGGACAGGGGGCTCTGGAAACACCATATATTTT
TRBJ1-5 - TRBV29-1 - CSPPTGSNQPQHF TGCAGCCCTCCGACTGGTAGCAATCAGCCCCAGCATTTT
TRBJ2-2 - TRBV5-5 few CASSPGQHSGELFF TGCGCCAGCAGCCCGGGACAACACAGCGGGGAGCTGTTTTTT
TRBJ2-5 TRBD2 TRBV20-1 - CSARGIGLAGLRETQYF TGCAGTGCTAGGGGGATAGGACTAGCGGGATTAAGAGAGACCCAGTACTTC
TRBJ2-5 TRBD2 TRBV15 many CATSRDRLAGATQYF TGTGCCACCAGCAGAGATCGGCTAGCGGGAGCGACCCAGTACTTC
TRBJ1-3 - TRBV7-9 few CASSLGPGFGNTIYF TGTGCCAGCAGCTTAGGCCCGGGCTTCGGAAACACCATATATTTT
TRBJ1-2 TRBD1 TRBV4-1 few CASSQNGGQGLSYTF TGCGCCAGCAGCCAAAACGGGGGACAGGGATTAAGCTACACCTTC
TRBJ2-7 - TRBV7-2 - CASSLGRVRYEQYF TGTGCCAGCAGCTTAGGCAGGGTTCGCTACGAGCAGTACTTC
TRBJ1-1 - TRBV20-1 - CNALGGGGGLNTEAFF TGCAATGCCCTAGGGGGGGGAGGCGGATTGAACACTGAAGCTTTCTTT
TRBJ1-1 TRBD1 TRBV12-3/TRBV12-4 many CASSSTGATEAFF TGTGCCAGCAGTTCGACAGGGGCCACTGAAGCTTTCTTT
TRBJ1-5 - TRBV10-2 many CASNDQGNQPQHF TGCGCCAGCAACGACCAGGGCAATCAGCCCCAGCATTTT
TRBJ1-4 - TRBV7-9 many CASSLGAAGPNEKLFF TGTGCCAGCAGCTTAGGTGCGGCAGGGCCCAATGAAAAACTGTTTTTT
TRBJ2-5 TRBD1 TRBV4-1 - CASSQYGTGDQETQYF TGCGCCAGCAGCCAATACGGGACAGGGGACCAAGAGACCCAGTACTTC
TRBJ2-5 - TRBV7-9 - CASSPQGGGYQETQYF TGTGCCAGCAGCCCGCAAGGGGGGGGGTACCAAGAGACCCAGTACTTC
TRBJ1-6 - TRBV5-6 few CASSLGGGTRSESPLHF TGTGCCAGCAGCTTGGGAGGGGGGACCCGCTCGGAGTCACCCCTCCACTTT
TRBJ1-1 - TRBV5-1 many CASSLVGSEAFF TGTGCCAGCAGCTTAGTGGGGTCTGAAGCTTTCTTT
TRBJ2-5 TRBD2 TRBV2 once CASSDPGGDETQYF TGTGCCAGCAGTGACCCGGGGGGGGACGAGACCCAGTACTTC
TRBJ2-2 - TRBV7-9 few CASSLEGLTGELFF TGTGCCAGCAGCTTGGAGGGGTTAACCGGGGAGCTGTTTTTT
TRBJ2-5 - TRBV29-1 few CSVEPPQGQETQYF TGCAGCGTTGAACCCCCACAGGGACAAGAGACCCAGTACTTC
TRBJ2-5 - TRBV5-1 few CASSQGRGTNWVETQYF TGCGCCAGCAGCCAAGGACGGGGGACAAATTGGGTCGAGACCCAGTACTTC
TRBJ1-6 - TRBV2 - CASSLMTGAVPLHF TGTGCCAGCAGCTTAATGACAGGAGCGGTCCCCCTCCACTTT
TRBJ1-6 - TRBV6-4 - CASSDSFGSSPLHF TGTGCCAGCAGTGACTCATTCGGGAGTTCACCCCTCCACTTT
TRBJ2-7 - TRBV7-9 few CASSTHTSYEQYF TGTGCCAGCAGCACCCACACTTCTTACGAGCAGTACTTC
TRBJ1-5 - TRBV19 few CASSLPLRGPYSNQPQHF TGTGCCAGTAGTCTCCCGTTGCGGGGACCTTATAGCAATCAGCCCCAGCATTTT
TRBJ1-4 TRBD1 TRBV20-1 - CSASVGDRLETNEKLFF TGCAGTGCTAGCGTTGGGGACAGGTTGGAAACTAATGAAAAACTGTTTTTT
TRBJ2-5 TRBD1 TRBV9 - CASSTGGGETQYF TGCGCCAGCAGCACAGGGGGCGGGGAGACCCAGTACTTC
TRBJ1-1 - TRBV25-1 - CASSRLSTNTEAFF TGTGCCAGCAGTCGTCTTTCCACCAACACTGAAGCTTTCTTT
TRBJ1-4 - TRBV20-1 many CSAPRRGRREKLFF TGCAGTGCCCCACGCAGGGGCCGGAGAGAAAAACTGTTTTTT
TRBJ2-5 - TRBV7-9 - CASSFPGAAAETQYF TGTGCCAGCAGCTTCCCGGGGGCGGCGGCAGAGACCCAGTACTTC
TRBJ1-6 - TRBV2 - CASRPQPNSPLHF TGTGCCAGCAGACCCCAGCCGAATTCACCCCTCCACTTT
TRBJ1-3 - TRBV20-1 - CSATGTGNTIYF TGCAGTGCTACCGGGACTGGAAACACCATATATTTT
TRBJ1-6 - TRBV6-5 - CASSPKATSHFPSPLHF TGTGCCAGCAGTCCGAAAGCAACCTCACATTTTCCTTCACCCCTCCACTTT
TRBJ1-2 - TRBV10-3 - CAISEPGYVLDYGYTF TGTGCCATCAGTGAGCCGGGGTATGTCCTCGACTATGGCTACACCTTC
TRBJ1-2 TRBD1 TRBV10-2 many CASSERGQGMAYGYTF TGCGCCAGCAGTGAGAGGGGACAGGGTATGGCCTATGGCTACACCTTC
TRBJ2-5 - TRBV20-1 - CSASSGLGETQYF TGCAGTGCTAGCTCGGGGCTGGGTGAGACCCAGTACTTC
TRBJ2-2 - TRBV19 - CASKGSTGELFF TGTGCCAGTAAGGGGTCCACCGGGGAGCTGTTTTTT
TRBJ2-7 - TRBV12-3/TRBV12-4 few CASSYTRSYEQYF TGTGCCAGCAGTTACACACGATCCTACGAGCAGTACTTC
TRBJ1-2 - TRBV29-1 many CSVERSLGGYTF TGCAGCGTTGAGCGCAGCCTGGGCGGCTACACCTTC
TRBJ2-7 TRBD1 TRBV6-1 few CASTRTGTSYEQYF TGTGCCAGCACCCGGACAGGAACTTCCTACGAGCAGTACTTC
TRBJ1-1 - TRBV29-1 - CSGPRGGENTEAFF TGCAGCGGTCCGAGGGGTGGGGAGAACACTGAAGCTTTCTTT
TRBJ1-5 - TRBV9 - CASSADGEKPQHF TGTGCCAGCAGCGCAGATGGGGAGAAGCCCCAGCATTTT
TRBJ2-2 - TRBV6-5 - CASRQSGELFF TGTGCCAGTCGGCAGAGCGGGGAGCTGTTTTTT
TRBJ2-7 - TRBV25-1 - CAGVSYEQYF TGTGCGGGGGTTAGCTACGAGCAGTACTTC
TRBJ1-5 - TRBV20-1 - CSAREPDSNQPQHF TGCAGTGCTAGAGAGCCGGATAGCAATCAGCCCCAGCATTTT
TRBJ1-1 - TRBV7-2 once CASSIGARNTEAFF TGTGCCAGCAGTATAGGGGCCCGGAACACTGAAGCTTTCTTT
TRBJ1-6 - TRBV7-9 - CASSLVPTVPGPPLHF TGTGCCAGCAGCTTGGTGCCGACGGTCCCGGGGCCACCCCTCCACTTT
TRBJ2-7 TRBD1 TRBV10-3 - CASSNTQGQAYEQYF TGTGCCAGCAGTAATACCCAAGGACAGGCCTACGAGCAGTACTTC
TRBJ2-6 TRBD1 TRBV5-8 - CASTLGQGSSGANVLTF TGTGCCAGCACCTTGGGACAGGGGAGCTCTGGGGCCAACGTCCTGACTTTC
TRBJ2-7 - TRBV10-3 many CAISKTTATEYEQYF TGTGCCATCAGTAAGACGACCGCGACTGAATACGAGCAGTACTTC
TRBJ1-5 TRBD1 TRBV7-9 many CASSQTGLYQPQHF TGTGCCAGCAGCCAGACAGGGCTCTATCAGCCCCAGCATTTT
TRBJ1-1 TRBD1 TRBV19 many CASSMEQGVNTEAFF TGTGCCAGTAGTATGGAGCAGGGGGTGAACACTGAAGCTTTCTTT